Reported below is one TCR beta chain. This record comes from a study of PD-L1 blockade in urothelial cancer. Study summary: Blood samples had a median of 141,255 T cells, tens of thousands of unique TCRs, and clonality roughly 0.074.

Data came from immunoSEQ multiplex PCR; TCRdb stores just in-frame clones and leaves some out. This sample has 50,000 or so clones, with 75% to 90% found just once. V lost 3 bases and J lost 4, with 13 bases in between. This CDR3 comprises 16 residues. CDR1 SNHLY and CDR2 FYNNEI come from the germline V gene. The chain has TRBV2 and TRBJ2-6; weak D call: TRBD2 (6 bases). Sequenced material: PBMCs, taken around atezolizumab (anti-PD-L1) treatment. The receptor's source is a man in his sixties with urothelial cancer. CDR3 nucleotide sequence: TGTGCCAGCAGTGAGCTTGCGGGGCGCGGGGCCAACGTCCTGACTTTC. Amino acids: CASSELAGRGANVLTF.